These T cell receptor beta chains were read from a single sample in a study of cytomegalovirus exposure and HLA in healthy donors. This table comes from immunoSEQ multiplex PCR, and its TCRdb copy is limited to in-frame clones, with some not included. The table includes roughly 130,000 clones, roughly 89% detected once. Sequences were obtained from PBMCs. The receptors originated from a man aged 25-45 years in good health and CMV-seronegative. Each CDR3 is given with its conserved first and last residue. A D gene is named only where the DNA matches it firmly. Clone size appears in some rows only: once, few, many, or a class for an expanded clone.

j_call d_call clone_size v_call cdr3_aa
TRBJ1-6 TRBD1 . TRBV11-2 CASSRGQFNSPLHF
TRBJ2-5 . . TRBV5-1 CASSFRGYQETQYF
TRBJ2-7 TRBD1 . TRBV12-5 CASGLLHGTGIPYEQYF
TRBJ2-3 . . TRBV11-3 CASSSGIRNPSTDTQYF
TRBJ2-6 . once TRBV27 CASTTDYYGGSGANVLTF
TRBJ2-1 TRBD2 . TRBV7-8 CASSFIWSSGDGVNEQFF
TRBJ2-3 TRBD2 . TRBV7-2 CASSAAGAKDTQYF
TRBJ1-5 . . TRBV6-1 CASSEAGVNQPQHF
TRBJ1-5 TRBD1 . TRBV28 CASSLRDRMLSNQPQHF
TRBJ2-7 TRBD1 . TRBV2 CASRNRGTSYEQYF
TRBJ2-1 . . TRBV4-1 CASSQGFGENSYNEQFF
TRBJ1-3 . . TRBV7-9 CASPTALRGGNTIYF
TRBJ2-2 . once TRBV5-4 CASSLFSNTGELFF
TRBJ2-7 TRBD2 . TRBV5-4 CASSLEGTSGEIYEQYF
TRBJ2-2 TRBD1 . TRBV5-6 CASSSWDRANTGELFF
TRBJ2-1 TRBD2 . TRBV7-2 CASSTAGGTNNEQFF
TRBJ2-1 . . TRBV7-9 CASSLVSGGALRIF
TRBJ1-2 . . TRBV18 CASSPFDRSLSYTNYGYTF
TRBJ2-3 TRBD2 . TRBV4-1 CASSPRTSMDTQYF
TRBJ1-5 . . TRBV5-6 CASSPSGHINQPQHF
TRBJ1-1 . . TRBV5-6 CASSWEGWGSTEAFF
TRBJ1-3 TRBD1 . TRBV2 CASSIDRGGGNTIYF